This T cell receptor beta chain was sequenced during a study of T cell responses to AZD1222 COVID-19 vaccine. Data came from immunoSEQ multiplex PCR; TCRdb stores just in-frame clones and leaves some out. This repertoire shows approximately 57,000 clones, 70% to 90% found once; its top ten account for over 15%. Germline loops: CDR1 SGHDN, CDR2 FVKESK. Trimming shortened V by 3 bases and J by 2 bases, and 5 bases separated the two germline ends. CDR3 length equals 12 residues. Study observations and caveats: At study baseline, merely about 6 AZD1222 recipients were seropositive. The donor group comprised mostly white British people and more females; the analysis possibly underestimated clonal diversity.

With respect to this clone: The antigen is not known.

The V gene is TRBV14, the J gene TRBJ2-7; no clear D. The sample in question was peripheral blood, obtained on day 0 of AZD1222 vaccination. This sequence was found in an adult in good health. CDR3 DNA: TGTGCCAGCAGCCATTCGCCCTACGAGCAGTACTTC. Its protein is CASSHSPYEQYF. Filled out from reference TRBV14 and TRBJ2-7, the complete variable domain reads EAGVTQFPSHSVIEKGQTVTLRCDPISGHDNLYWYRRVMGKEIKFLLHFVKESKQDESGMPNNRFLAERTGGTYSTLKVQPAELEDSGVYFCASSHSPYEQYFGPGTRLTVT.